This TCR beta chain was retrieved from a study of tumor-infiltrating lymphocytes in primary liver carcinoma. This clonotype was found many times. Total RNA and DNA came together from approximately 20-30 mg of bulk tissue without cell sorting. A constant-region primer primed TCR beta cDNA synthesis from 450 to 550 ng of total RNA. Libraries of TCR beta came from three nested multiplex PCR rounds with slightly modified ARM-PCR. Investigators reported that the first two PCR rounds, at roughly 11 cycles each, used TRBV1-TRBV30 forward primers with a C-beta reverse primer. One entry per CDR3 protein, called by TCRdb with MiXCR from the multiplex PCR reads. This sample yields about 64,000 distinct CDR3 sequences, of which about 71% are seen a single time; approximately 41% belongs to the top ten. Per germline, CDR1 SGHNT and CDR2 YYREEE (reference sequence). The trim removed 5 bases at V and 3 bases at J, leaving 7 bases unmatched. This CDR3 has 15 amino acids.

The receptor's source is a man aged 35-49 years with primary liver carcinoma and hepatitis B virus infection. The rearrangement uses TRBV5-4 and TRBJ2-3; 9 bases line up with TRBD2. Sequences were obtained from liver tumor tissue from sampling region 4. Subset defined: tumor region T4, right-lateral pole. CDR3 sequence: CASSTRSGRTDTQYF. DNA of the CDR3: TGTGCCAGCAGTACACGTAGCGGGAGAACAGATACGCAGTATTTT.